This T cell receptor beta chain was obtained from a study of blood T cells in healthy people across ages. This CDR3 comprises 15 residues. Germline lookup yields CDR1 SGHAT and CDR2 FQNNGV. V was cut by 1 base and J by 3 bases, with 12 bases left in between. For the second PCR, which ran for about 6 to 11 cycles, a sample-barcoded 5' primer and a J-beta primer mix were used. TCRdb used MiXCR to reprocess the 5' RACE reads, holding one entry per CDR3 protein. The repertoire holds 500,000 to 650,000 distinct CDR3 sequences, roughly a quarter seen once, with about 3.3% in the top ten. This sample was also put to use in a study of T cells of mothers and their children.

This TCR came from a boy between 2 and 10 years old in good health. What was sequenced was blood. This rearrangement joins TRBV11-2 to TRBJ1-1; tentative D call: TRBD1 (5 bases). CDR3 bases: TGTGCCAGCAGCTTAGTCCAGGGCGTAGACACTGAAGCTTTCTTT. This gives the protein CASSLVQGVDTEAFF.